This T cell receptor (beta chain) appears in the sequencing data of a study of human T cells and chemical hapten exposure. Study at large: Patch tests containing 0.01% DPC, applied to the upper back, were read at 6 days. TCR yields per sample varied mostly from small pooled library volume differences.

This clonotype showed up many times. Original handling: TCRs per sample had a median of approximately 88,000 and ranged from about 23,224 to 750,000. TCRdb redid the calling of the RACE reads with MiXCR, one entry per CDR3 protein. TCRdb, rather than the study authors, made the V and J calls. The table has around 42,000 distinct CDR3 sequences, 3% to 3.5% seen once. Time point given: patch test 2, 6 weeks after DPC sensitization. The treatment here: therapeutic diphenylcyclopropenone sensitization with weekly scalp DPC. Whole blood that had not been fractionated was the source of extracted total RNA. This CDR3 comprises 15 residues. The germline V and J ends were trimmed by 6 bases and 5 bases, with 19 bases remaining between them. Per the germline V gene, CDR1 is SEHNR and CDR2 is FQNEAQ (reference sequence).

The rearrangement uses TRBV7-9 and TRBJ1-1, with a possible D match to TRBD1 (5 bases). Source: whole blood, taken in connection with sensitization to the hapten diphenylcyclopropenone (DPC). The receptor comes from a man aged 40-49 years with alopecia areata. Some clones in this sample may be carry-over from other donors' samples. The CDR3 region has the DNA TGTGCCAGCAGGAAGAGGGACGGTGGAAGTACTGAAGCTTTCTTT. This sequence encodes CASRKRDGGSTEAFF.